A single sample gave rise to the 19 T cell receptor beta chains below, sequenced in a study of beta chain features in type 1 diabetes. These receptors have no identified antigens. Investigators reverse transcribed all isolated RNA, so they sequenced expressed TCRB transcripts. TCRdb's table, derived via immunoSEQ multiplex PCR, lists solely in-frame clones and lacks some. The data contain approximately 730,000 clones, around 15% of them seen just once; the ten biggest clones take up 0.02% to 0.025%. Study-wide points: Type 1 diabetes patients had TCRB CDR3s that were shorter (moderately but significantly so) in all four CD4+ subsets.

Sequenced sample: naive CD4+ T cells from blood. These receptors were taken from a man aged 18 to 29 with type 1 diabetes.

This rearrangement joins TRBV30 to TRBJ2-3, with 7 nucleotides matching TRBD1. V shed 0 bases and J 6 bases; nucleotides not matched to a gene: 6. The CDR3 has 14 residues. CDR1 and CDR2 from the germline V gene are GTSNPN and SVGIG (reference sequence). CDR3 coding DNA: TGTGCCTGGAGTGTAGGGGGCGTTTGGGATACGCAGTATTTT. As protein: CAWSVGGVWDTQYF.

The rearrangement joins TRBV5-1 to TRBJ2-7, with TRBD1 matching 8 bases. The CDR3 has 14 residues. Germline V gives CDR1 SGHRS, CDR2 YFSETQ. The V and J ends lost 3 bases and 5 bases, in that order; junction bases with no gene match: 7. The CDR3 protein is CASSYGQGFDEQYF. CDR3 DNA sequence: TGCGCCAGCAGCTACGGACAGGGTTTCGACGAGCAGTACTTC. Looking up the rest from reference TRBV5-1 and TRBJ2-7 gives the full variable domain: KAGVTQTPRYLIKTRGQQVTLSCSPISGHRSVSWYQQTPGQGLQFLFEYFSETQRNKGNFPGRFSGRQFSNSRSEMNVSTLELGDSALYLCASSYGQGFDEQYFGPGTRLTVT.

The chain combines TRBV30 with TRBJ1-1; D gene ambiguous. This CDR3 has 13 amino acids. Germline V gene data show CDR1 as GTSNPN and CDR2 as SVGIG (reference sequence). Deletions cut 4 bases from V and 2 bases from J, with 11 bases between. The CDR3 sequence is CAWTKGLNTEAFF. In DNA, the CDR3 is TGTGCCTGGACGAAGGGCCTCAACACTGAAGCTTTCTTT.

The gene calls are TRBV28 and TRBJ1-6; D gene uncertain. Trimming left V 6 bases short and J 4 bases short, with 7 bases between. CDR3 size: 13 residues. Looked up from germline, CDR1 is MDHEN and CDR2 is SYDVKM. The CDR3 protein is CASSPEYNSPLHF. In nucleotides, the CDR3 is TGTGCCAGCAGCCCCGAATATAATTCACCCCTCCACTTT.

The V gene is TRBV18, the J gene TRBJ1-1, with 8 positions matching TRBD1. The CDR3 totals 17 residues. V was clipped by 4 bases and J by 1 base; unmatched bases: 11. Germline V CDR1 and CDR2: KGHSH, LQKENI. Here the CDR3 DNA reads TGTGCCAGCTCACGCGGACAGGGATACGGATCGAACACTGAAGCTTTCTTT. Translated, it gives CASSRGQGYGSNTEAFF.

Only a few counts were recorded for this clone. The chain links TRBV13 to TRBJ2-7; D is ambiguous. Germline CDR1 is PRHDT and CDR2 is FYEKMQ (reference sequence). This CDR3 region has 15 residues. The V and J ends lost 4 bases and 2 bases respectively, with 15 bases between them. CDR3 amino acids: CASSSTMGPPYEQYF. For the CDR3, the DNA is TGTGCCAGCAGCTCAACGATGGGTCCCCCCTACGAGCAGTACTTC. The full variable domain, rest sourced from reference TRBV13 and TRBJ2-7, is AAGVIQSPRHLIKEKRETATLKCYPIPRHDTVYWYQQGPGQDPQFLISFYEKMQSDKGSIPDRFSAQQFSDYHSELNMSSLELGDSALYFCASSSTMGPPYEQYFGPGTRLTVT.

The chain has TRBV6-5 and TRBJ2-1, with D unclear. Trimming took off 4 bases at V and 3 bases at J, with 13 bases between the two ends. The CDR3 is made up of 15 amino acids. Germline assignment: CDR1 MNHEY and CDR2 SVGAGI. The CDR3 DNA follows: TGTGCCAGCAGTTCTGCCTTTCTACTCTACAATGAGCAGTTCTTC. Protein product: CASSSAFLLYNEQFF.

The chain recombines TRBV7-9 with TRBJ1-1; D is undetermined. This CDR3 has 14 amino acids. CDR1 and CDR2 (germline): SEHNR, FQNEAQ (reference sequence). V dropped 7 bases and J dropped 1 base, with 13 bases sitting between them. The CDR3 is CASTLVDGNTEAFF. CDR3 coding DNA: TGTGCCAGCACCTTGGTGGATGGGAACACTGAAGCTTTCTTT. Full variable domain (remainder filled in from reference TRBV7-9 and TRBJ1-1): DTGVSQNPRHKITKRGQNVTFRCDPISEHNRLYWYRQTLGQGPEFLTYFQNEAQLEKSRLLSDRFSAERPKGSFSTLEIQRTEQGDSAMYLCASTLVDGNTEAFFGQGTRLTVV.

This clone was observed a handful of times. V and J are TRBV30 and TRBJ1-1; D might be TRBD1 (5 bases). The CDR3 length is 14 residues. Trimming took off 3 bases at V and 8 bases at J, with 19 bases between the two ends. Germline V CDR1 and CDR2: GTSNPN, SVGIG (reference sequence). The CDR3 DNA reads TGTGCCTGGAGGGGGACCGGACACCTCATCGAAGCTTTCTTT. Protein: CAWRGTGHLIEAFF.

In this sample, this clone turned up a few times. The V gene is TRBV5-4, the J gene TRBJ2-7; D gene unclear. CDR1 is SGHNT and CDR2 is YYREEE in the germline V gene (reference sequence). V lost 2 bases and J lost 7, with 13 bases in between. CDR3 size: 13 residues. CDR3 residues: CASSFRTLQEQYF. CDR3 coding DNA: TGTGCCAGCAGCTTTCGGACCCTTCAGGAGCAGTACTTC.

This sequence joins TRBV23-1 and TRBJ1-1; D ambiguous. TRBV23-1 is given ORF status, its function remaining uncertain. Trimming pared 1 base from V and 1 base from J, leaving 10 bases between. This CDR3 contains 15 residues. The CDR3: CASSQFTWGNTEAFF. The CDR3 DNA reads as TGCGCCAGCAGTCAATTTACATGGGGGAACACTGAAGCTTTCTTT.

This clone was seen only a few times. The chain is built from TRBV25-1 and TRBJ1-1, with 8 bases fitting TRBD1. This CDR3 comprises 12 residues. V dropped 7 bases and J dropped 11; count of bases not matched to a gene: 9. Germline V CDR1 and CDR2: MGHDK, SYGVNS. DNA of the CDR3: TGTGCCAGCATAGGGACAGGAGGGGGGGCTTTCTTT. This translates into CASIGTGGGAFF.

This clone came up a few times. This chain uses TRBV29-1 with TRBJ2-7, with D perhaps TRBD1 (6 bases). CDR1 is SQVTM and CDR2 is ANQGSEA in the germline V gene. The CDR3 covers 15 residues. Trimming removed 4 bases from V and 0 bases from J, with 16 bases in between. In DNA, the CDR3 is TGCAGCGTTGTTGGGGGCACCACGAGCTCCTACGAGCAGTACTTC. Translation gives CSVVGGTTSSYEQYF.

The chain combines TRBV27 with TRBJ2-7; TRBD1 or TRBD2 may be the D gene (5 bases each). The germline CDR1 and CDR2 sequences are MNHEY and SMNVEV (reference sequence). CDR3 length: 13 amino acids. The V and J ends lost 1 base and 3 bases respectively, with 7 bases between them. CDR3 DNA: TGTGCCAGCAGTTTATTGAGGGGCTACGAGCAGTACTTC. Translating it yields CASSLLRGYEQYF.

The chain couples TRBV11-3 to TRBJ2-5, with 7 positions matching TRBD2. The CDR3 runs 16 residues. The germline V gene has CDR1 SGHNT and CDR2 YENEEA. With V trimmed by 5 bases and J by 0 bases, 9 bases remained unmatched. The CDR3 is CASSPPPAGDQETQYF. The CDR3, as DNA: TGTGCCAGCAGCCCTCCCCCGGCGGGAGACCAAGAGACCCAGTACTTC.

This clone was seen a handful of times. The chain has TRBV4-2 and TRBJ2-3, with D tentatively TRBD1 or TRBD2 (5 bases each). Germline V gene sequence: CDR1 LGHNA, CDR2 YNFKEQ. This CDR3 spans 15 amino acids. V lost 8 bases to trimming and J lost 1 base, with 16 bases between them. As DNA, the CDR3 is TGTGCCAGCGAAACTACACTAGGGGGCACAGATACGCAGTATTTT. Translating gives CASETTLGGTDTQYF.

In its sample, this clone was seen a few times. The rearrangement joins TRBV11-2 to TRBJ1-1; D is ambiguous. The CDR3 runs 13 residues. Looked up from germline, CDR1 is SGHAT and CDR2 is FQNNGV. V lost 5 bases and J 3 bases, leaving 10 bases between the germline ends. CDR3 bases: TGTGCCAGCAGCCGAAACCTAGACACTGAAGCTTTCTTT. Translation gives CASSRNLDTEAFF.

This clone was seen a handful of times. This rearrangement joins TRBV6-5 to TRBJ1-2; D ambiguous. The germline CDR1 and CDR2 sequences are MNHEY and SVGAGI. This CDR3 is built from 14 residues. With 5 bases removed from V and 6 bases from J, the gap between germline ends came to 16 bases. Written as DNA, the CDR3 is TGTGCCAGCAGTCCCCGAGGAGGGCAGCATGGCTACACCTTC. Translating gives CASSPRGGQHGYTF.

V is TRBV6-5 and J is TRBJ1-1, with D possibly TRBD1 on 5 matching bases. CDR1 and CDR2 (germline): MNHEY, SVGAGI. The CDR3 runs to 13 residues. V dropped 5 bases and J dropped 5 bases, with 12 bases sitting between them. CDR3 nucleotide sequence: TGTGCCAGCAGTGGAGGGGTGGTGACTGAAGCTTTCTTT. It codes for CASSGGVVTEAFF.